These T cell receptor beta chains were read from a single sample in a study of shared clonotypes between healthy human individuals. The assay was immunoSEQ multiplex PCR, and TCRdb's table has in-frame clones only and misses some. This repertoire shows some 100,000 clones, about 70% found once; its top ten account for roughly a quarter. The sample taken for sequencing was memory CD8+ T cells sorted from blood. The receptors derive from a woman between 25 and 40 years old in good health. Both conserved end residues are part of each CDR3. The D gene is left open where the match is weak. Some rows have no size entry. The others give once, few or many, or a class for an expanded clone.

>TRBV11-2|-|TRBJ2-5|TRBD2
TGTGCCAGCAGCTTTGGACTAGCTGGGGAGACCCAGTACTTC
CASSFGLAGETQYF
>TRBV28|-|TRBJ2-3|-
TGTGCCGCGAACAGTCGGAGCACAGATACGCAGTATTTT
CAANSRSTDTQYF
>TRBV30|-|TRBJ2-7|-
TGTGCCTGGAGTGAGGCAGGGAACGAGCAGTACTTC
CAWSEAGNEQYF
>TRBV19|-|TRBJ2-2|-
TGTGCCAGTAGGCATAGGACCGGGGAGCTGTTTTTT
CASRHRTGELFF
>TRBV19|many|TRBJ2-1|-
TGTGCCAGTAGTATTTCCTTGTCTCCGGGAGAGCCCTACAATGAGCAGTTCTTC
CASSISLSPGEPYNEQFF
>TRBV19|-|TRBJ2-4|-
TGTGCCAGTAGTGGGACTCAGGGGAGACGAGCCAAAAACATTCAGTACTTC
CASSGTQGRRAKNIQYF
>TRBV4-1|-|TRBJ2-3|TRBD2
TGCGCCAGCAGCCGGGGACTAGCGGGAGGCCCACAGACGTTTGATACGCAGTATTTT
CASSRGLAGGPQTFDTQYF
>TRBV7-9|few|TRBJ1-3|-
TGTGCCAGCAGCCCAGACTCTGGAAACACCATATATTTT
CASSPDSGNTIYF
>TRBV29-1|-|TRBJ2-7|-
TGCAGCGTTGTGGGGGACACCTCCTACGAGCAGTACTTC
CSVVGDTSYEQYF
>TRBV7-9|-|TRBJ2-2|-
TGTGCCAGCAGCTCCCGGGAAGGGAACACCGGGGAGCTGTTTTTT
CASSSREGNTGELFF
>TRBV27|-|TRBJ2-7|-
TGTGCCAGCAGTTTAAGGGGGACGGGCTTGGAGCAGTACTTC
CASSLRGTGLEQYF
>TRBV5-1|-|TRBJ1-2|-
TGCGCCAGCAGCTTCGGTCAGGGCGTGTATGGCTACACCTTC
CASSFGQGVYGYTF
>TRBV6-5|-|TRBJ1-2|TRBD1
TGTGCCAGCAGTTTGACAGGGAACTATGGCTACACCTTC
CASSLTGNYGYTF
>TRBV5-1|-|TRBJ2-7|-
TGCGCCAGCAGCTTGGGGTCCGGGGCCGAGCAGTACTTC
CASSLGSGAEQYF
>TRBV14|-|TRBJ2-1|-
TGTGCCAGCAGCCAGGTCCGCCCCACAGGGAGCTCCTACAATGAGCAGTTCTTC
CASSQVRPTGSSYNEQFF
>TRBV7-9|many|TRBJ2-1|TRBD2
TGTGCCAGCACCCCCCCCGGCGGGAGTGGTTACAATGAGCAGTTCTTC
CASTPPGGSGYNEQFF
>TRBV19|-|TRBJ2-7|-
TGTGCCAGTAGTACCCGGTTCGGGGACACATCCTACGAGCAGTACTTC
CASSTRFGDTSYEQYF
>TRBV2|-|TRBJ2-5|TRBD2
TGTGCCAGCCTCCGGCTAGCGGGACGTAGGGAGACCCAGTACTTC
CASLRLAGRRETQYF
>TRBV6-5|-|TRBJ2-1|TRBD2
TGTGCCAGCAGTTCCTGGGGGACTAGCCCCAATGAGCAGTTCTTC
CASSSWGTSPNEQFF
>TRBV29-1|-|TRBJ1-5|-
TGCAGCGTTGAAGAAGATGGGGAGGATTCGGGTCAGCCCCAGCATTTT
CSVEEDGEDSGQPQHF
>TRBV6-4|-|TRBJ2-2|TRBD2
TGTGCCAGCAGCCAGGCGGGGGAAACCGGGGAGCTGTTTTTT
CASSQAGETGELFF
>TRBV7-2|-|TRBJ1-2|-
TGTGCCAGCAGCTCCTACCAGGGATTTAATGGCTACACCTTC
CASSSYQGFNGYTF